This paragraph covers one T cell receptor (beta chain) sequence. This sample stems from a study of blood T cell repertoires in COVID-19. About the study: Acute and convalescent COVID-19 specimens originated in the United States, Italy and Spain. Sample material is recorded as cDNA or gDNA derived from T cells, B-cell-depleted T cells, or PBMCs.

V was clipped by 3 bases and J by 6 bases, with 13 bases between them. Germline V lookup: CDR1 SGHTA, CDR2 FQGNSA. The CDR3 contains 14 residues. Original handling: Amplification with reference gene primers provided the estimates of nucleated cell counts. Sequencing used immunoSEQ multiplex PCR; TCRdb keeps in-frame clones, though not all of them. V, J and clone size reflect that table, while D and trimming were determined from the DNA. The sample lists over 200,000 clones, around 83% occurring once. V usage is TRBV7-2 and J usage is TRBJ2-3, with D possibly being TRBD2 (5 bases). The clonotype was recovered from a man aged 35-49 years who had recovered from COVID-19. What was sequenced was peripheral blood. The CDR3 bases are TGTGCCAGCAGCTTGACTATAGTGGGGGATACGCAGTATTTT. Its translation is CASSLTIVGDTQYF.